The 29 T cell receptor beta chains below were found in one sample sequenced in a study of identical twins. TCRdb reprocessed the 5' RACE reads via MiXCR and lists one record per CDR3 protein. The table records 470,000 or so distinct CDR3 sequences, less than 25% of them present only once. The sample was also reused in another study, on T cells expressing NK-cell markers.

What was sequenced was CD4+ T cells sorted from blood. These TCRs come from a woman younger than 30 in good health.

This rearrangement joins TRBV9 to TRBJ2-5; TRBD2 matches at 11 bases. This CDR3 is built from 16 residues. Germline CDR1 is SGDLS and CDR2 is YYNGEE. The junction had 9 bases not matched to a gene; V was cut back by 4 bases and J by 4 bases. CDR3 DNA sequence: TGTGCCAGCAGCTCCGGAGGTCTAGCGGGGGGAGAGACCCAGTACTTC. As protein: CASSSGGLAGGETQYF.

This chain uses TRBV15 with TRBJ1-1; D is unresolved. This CDR3 has 13 residues. The V and J ends lost 0 bases and 6 bases respectively, with 8 bases between them. CDR1 LNHNV and CDR2 YYDKDF come from the germline V gene (reference sequence). DNA for the CDR3: TGTGCCACCAGCAGAGATCTAATCGCTGAAGCTTTCTTT. Protein product: CATSRDLIAEAFF.

J is TRBJ1-1 and V is TRBV24-1; TRBD1 agrees at 10 bases. The CDR3 runs 11 residues. Germline lookup yields CDR1 KGHDR and CDR2 SFDVKD. V gave up 10 bases and J gave up 10 bases; unmatched junction bases: 5. CDR3 coding DNA: TGTGCCACAAGAAGGGACAGGGGAGCTTTCTTT. It codes for CATRRDRGAFF.

This chain uses TRBV6-1 with TRBJ2-7; 7 positions match TRBD1. The CDR3 sequence is 14 residues long. Looked up from germline, CDR1 is MNHNS and CDR2 is SASEGT. J lost 4 bases, V lost 5 bases, and 8 bases had no gene match. In DNA, the CDR3 is TGTGCCAGCAGTATAACAGGGGTAAGGTACGAGCAGTACTTC. This gives the protein CASSITGVRYEQYF.

The chain recombines TRBV6-1 with TRBJ1-2; D is unresolved. Germline loops: CDR1 MNHNS, CDR2 SASEGT. CDR3 length: 13 amino acids. With 6 bases removed from V and 5 bases from J, the gap between germline ends came to 13 bases. The chain's CDR3 is CASSRQKQYGYTF. The CDR3 bases are TGTGCCAGCAGCCGACAAAAGCAATATGGCTACACCTTC.

The V call is TRBV20-1, the J call TRBJ2-1, with 7 bases that match TRBD2. Germline CDR1 DFQATT, CDR2 SNEGSKA (reference sequence). The junction had 7 bases not matched to a gene; V was cut back by 2 bases and J by 3 bases. The CDR3 contains 15 residues. This CDR3 reads CSARKGLVLYNEQFF. The DNA of the CDR3 is TGCAGTGCTAGAAAAGGACTAGTTCTCTACAATGAGCAGTTCTTC.

A remark on this clonotype: A read error may produce the germline difference seen at one junction end. The chain has TRBV12-3 or TRBV12-4 and TRBJ2-3; TRBD2 aligns across 11 bases. CDR3 length equals 15 residues. CDR3 amino acids: CASSPLAGGGDTQYF. CDR3 DNA: TGCGCCAGCAGCCCCCTAGCGGGAGGAGGAGATACGCAGTATTTT.

This clonotype was seen a handful of times. The chain links TRBV5-1 to TRBJ2-4; D uncertain. V lost 2 bases to trimming and J lost 7 bases, with 4 bases between them. Germline V gene lookup returns CDR1 SGHRS and CDR2 YFSETQ. The CDR3 runs to 11 residues. CDR3 residues: CASSFSNIQYF. The CDR3 DNA sequence: TGCGCCAGCAGCTTTTCGAACATTCAGTACTTC. Drawing the rest from reference TRBV5-1 and TRBJ2-4, the complete variable domain is KAGVTQTPRYLIKTRGQQVTLSCSPISGHRSVSWYQQTPGQGLQFLFEYFSETQRNKGNFPGRFSGRQFSNSRSEMNVSTLELGDSALYLCASSFSNIQYFGAGTRLSVL.

This clonotype was seen more than once but under ten times. The V call is TRBV12-3 or TRBV12-4, the J call TRBJ1-5; TRBD1 might be the D (5 bases). Trimming removed 6 bases from V and 1 base from J, with 13 bases in between. The CDR3 runs to 15 residues. The chain's CDR3 is CASSWRGESNQPQHF. For the CDR3, the DNA is TGTGCCAGCAGCTGGCGGGGGGAGAGCAATCAGCCCCAGCATTTT.

This clonotype has only a few counts. This sequence joins TRBV5-1 and TRBJ1-2; D is possibly TRBD1 (6 bases). Germline-derived CDR1 and CDR2 are SGHRS and YFSETQ. V lost 4 bases and J 2 bases, leaving 21 bases between the germline ends. This CDR3 spans 17 amino acids. In DNA form, the CDR3 reads TGCGCCAGCAGCGCTAGAGCTACAGGGAAACCCAACTATGGCTACACCTTC. Translated, it gives CASSARATGKPNYGYTF. The full variable domain, in which reference TRBV5-1 and TRBJ1-2 provide the parts outside the CDR3, is KAGVTQTPRYLIKTRGQQVTLSCSPISGHRSVSWYQQTPGQGLQFLFEYFSETQRNKGNFPGRFSGRQFSNSRSEMNVSTLELGDSALYLCASSARATGKPNYGYTFGSGTRLTVV.

The chain combines TRBV2 with TRBJ1-1; D gene uncertain. Trimming took off 7 bases at V and 3 bases at J, with 9 bases between the two ends. Germline V lookup: CDR1 SNHLY, CDR2 FYNNEI. This CDR3 spans 12 amino acids. CDR3 DNA sequence: TGTGCCAGCAAGGACCCAGACACTGAAGCTTTCTTT. Protein: CASKDPDTEAFF. Full variable domain (remainder filled in from reference TRBV2 and TRBJ1-1): EPEVTQTPSHQVTQMGQEVILRCVPISNHLYFYWYRQILGQKVEFLVSFYNNEISEKSEIFDDQFSVERPDGSNFTLKIRSTKLEDSAMYFCASKDPDTEAFFGQGTRLTVV.

This clonotype was seen more than once but under ten times. The chain employs TRBV12-3 or TRBV12-4 and TRBJ2-7; the D gene is possibly TRBD2 (6 bases). CDR3 length: 14 residues. Trimming cost V 3 bases and J 3 bases, with 12 bases left between them. The chain's CDR3 is CASSLRGPDYEQYF. CDR3 nucleotide sequence: TGTGCCAGCAGTTTGCGGGGCCCGGACTACGAGCAGTACTTC.

CDR3 residues: CASSQDPTIRGTGELFF. The CDR3 DNA sequence: TGCGCCAGCAGCCAAGATCCGACGATCCGGGGCACCGGGGAGCTGTTTTTT. The chain couples TRBV4-1 to TRBJ2-2, with D maybe TRBD2 (5 bases). The CDR3 sequence is 17 residues long. CDR1 is MGHRA, CDR2 YSYEKL, per germline. Trimming took 0 bases from V and 4 from J, leaving 15 bases between them.

The chain has TRBV12-3 or TRBV12-4 and TRBJ1-1; TRBD1 might be the D (5 bases). Deletions cut 2 bases from V and 7 bases from J, with 14 bases between. CDR3 length equals 14 residues. The CDR3 DNA follows: TGTGCCAGCAGTTTACGGGGCATTCGTTTTGAAGCTTTCTTT. It yields the protein CASSLRGIRFEAFF.

This clonotype has only one observation. The V call is TRBV18, the J call TRBJ1-2; 7 bases are shared with TRBD1. V trimming: 3 bases; J trimming: 2 bases; junction bases outside the gene matches: 6. Per the germline V gene, CDR1 is KGHSH and CDR2 is LQKENI. This CDR3 contains 15 residues. The CDR3 protein is CASSPGTAINYGYTF. The CDR3, as DNA: TGTGCCAGCTCACCCGGGACAGCAATCAACTATGGCTACACCTTC. Variable domain in full (rest from reference TRBV18 and TRBJ1-2): NAGVMQNPRHLVRRRGQEARLRCSPMKGHSHVYWYRQLPEEGLKFMVYLQKENIIDESGMPKERFSAEFPKEGPSILRIQQVVRGDSAAYFCASSPGTAINYGYTFGSGTRLTVV.

The chain carries TRBV11-3 and TRBJ1-1; D gene ambiguous. The V end lost 5 bases, the J end lost 11 bases, and 15 bases lay between the germline ends. The CDR3 consists of 12 residues. CDR1 and CDR2 (germline): SGHNT, YENEEA. The DNA of the CDR3 is TGTGCCAGCAGCCTTCGTGGGATAGCCGCTTTCTTT. Its translation: CASSLRGIAAFF.

The chain employs TRBV20-1 and TRBJ2-1; no firm D call. The V and J ends lost 3 bases and 0 bases respectively, with 12 bases between them. The CDR3 has 15 residues. Germline V gene data show CDR1 as DFQATT and CDR2 as SNEGSKA (reference sequence). DNA of the CDR3: TGCAGTGCTAGGGGCCCCAGCCACTCCTACAATGAGCAGTTCTTC. It translates to CSARGPSHSYNEQFF.

CDR3: CASSVGGALNEQFF. For the CDR3, the DNA is TGTGCCAGCAGTGTCGGGGGGGCTCTTAATGAGCAGTTCTTC. The chain joins TRBV2 to TRBJ2-1; 8 nucleotides agree with TRBD2. Looked up from germline, CDR1 is SNHLY and CDR2 is FYNNEI. This CDR3 region has 14 residues. J gave up 7 bases and V 4 bases, and 6 bases lay outside the gene matches.

There are a few counts of this clonotype. This rearrangement joins TRBV29-1 to TRBJ2-7; D is unresolved. The CDR3 length is 14 residues. V lost 3 bases and J lost 4, with 16 bases in between. Germline CDR1 and CDR2: SQVTM and ANQGSEA. The CDR3 nucleotides read TGCAGCGTTGAGGCTCGAGGCACGGATTACGAGCAGTACTTC. Translating gives CSVEARGTDYEQYF.

V usage is TRBV3-1 and J usage is TRBJ2-7; D is possibly TRBD2 (6 bases). Between the trimmed V and J ends, which lost 4 bases and 4 bases, there was a span of 23 bases. The CDR3 is 17 residues long. Looked up from germline, CDR1 is LGHDT and CDR2 is YNNKEL (reference sequence). The CDR3 reads CASSRTSGGAGGYEQYF. The CDR3, as DNA: TGTGCCAGCAGCCGAACCTCCGGGGGAGCAGGAGGGTACGAGCAGTACTTC.

This clonotype has a handful of counts. This sequence joins TRBV6-1 and TRBJ1-5; D not resolved. V lost 1 base and J 4 bases, leaving 11 bases between the germline ends. The germline CDR1 and CDR2 sequences are MNHNS and SASEGT. The CDR3 has 15 amino acids. CDR3 sequence (DNA): TGTGCCAGCAGTGAAGTGGGCAGATCAAATCAGCCCCAGCATTTT. Protein: CASSEVGRSNQPQHF.

This clonotype was counted only a few times. The V gene is TRBV20-1, the J gene TRBJ2-2; D is possibly TRBD1 or TRBD2 (5 bases each). V was trimmed by 5 bases and J by 5 bases, leaving 12 bases between them. The germline CDR1 and CDR2 sequences are DFQATT and SNEGSKA (reference sequence). CDR3 length: 13 residues. The CDR3 region is CSASGTGTGELFF. Here the CDR3 DNA reads TGCAGTGCTTCCGGGACGGGAACCGGGGAGCTGTTTTTT.

This clonotype was seen a handful of times. The rearrangement uses TRBV20-1 and TRBJ2-6, with D possibly TRBD2 on 7 matching bases. Trimming stripped 2 bases from V and 1 base from J, with 9 bases between. The CDR3 has 15 amino acids. Germline CDR1 reads DFQATT; CDR2 reads SNEGSKA (reference sequence). In nucleotides, the CDR3 is TGCAGTGCTAGAAGGGGGGGTTCTGGGGCCAACGTCCTGACTTTC. Translating gives CSARRGGSGANVLTF.

CDR3 region: CSAGTSGRAGQYF. Here the CDR3 DNA reads TGCAGTGCTGGGACTAGCGGGAGGGCCGGGCAGTACTTC. This chain joins TRBV20-1 and TRBJ2-7; 16 nucleotides line up with TRBD2. The CDR3 is 13 amino acids. V shed 5 bases, J shed 9 bases, and the junction held 4 bases outside the gene matches. From germline, CDR1 is DFQATT and CDR2 SNEGSKA (reference sequence).

The chain joins TRBV24-1 to TRBJ2-3, with D uncertain. The CDR3 has 14 residues. V shed 5 bases and J shed 1 base, with 9 bases lying between them. Germline CDR1 is KGHDR and CDR2 is SFDVKD. CDR3 bases: TGTGCCACCAGTGTTTCGGCGGGCACAGATACGCAGTATTTT. Translating gives CATSVSAGTDTQYF.

The V and J genes are TRBV3-1 and TRBJ2-6; D possibly corresponds to TRBD2 (7 bases). The V end lost 10 bases, the J end lost 0 bases, and 22 bases lay between the germline ends. The CDR3 spans 18 residues. Germline values: CDR1 LGHDT, CDR2 YNNKEL (reference sequence). CDR3 residues: CAISPLGGGDSGANVLTF. Written as DNA, the CDR3 is TGTGCCATCAGTCCTCTGGGCGGGGGCGACTCTGGGGCCAACGTCCTGACTTTC.

This clonotype was observed a single time. The gene calls are TRBV20-1 and TRBJ2-7; a possible D gene is TRBD2 (6 bases). V lost 3 bases and J 4 bases, leaving 16 bases between the germline ends. Per the germline V gene, CDR1 is DFQATT and CDR2 is SNEGSKA (reference sequence). The CDR3 loop spans 14 amino acids. The CDR3 nucleotides read TGCAGTGCTAGCCGTGGGCTAGCGAAGTACGAGCAGTACTTC. It specifies CSASRGLAKYEQYF.

This chain joins TRBV20-1 and TRBJ2-7, with no clear D. Germline V gene data show CDR1 as DFQATT and CDR2 as SNEGSKA (reference sequence). This CDR3 has 16 residues. The V end lost 1 base, the J end lost 2 bases, and 18 bases lay between the germline ends. The CDR3: CSARVPTSLLTYEQYF. The CDR3 DNA is TGCAGTGCTAGAGTTCCGACTTCCCTCTTAACCTACGAGCAGTACTTC.

The genes are TRBV10-1 and TRBJ1-5, with D unresolved. Germline V gene lookup returns CDR1 WNHNN and CDR2 SYGVQD (reference sequence). CDR3 length: 17 amino acids. V was clipped by 1 base and J by 0 bases, with 13 bases between them. The CDR3 DNA sequence: TGCGCCAGCAGTGAGTACGCCAGCTTGTATAGCAATCAGCCCCAGCATTTT. Amino acid sequence: CASSEYASLYSNQPQHF.